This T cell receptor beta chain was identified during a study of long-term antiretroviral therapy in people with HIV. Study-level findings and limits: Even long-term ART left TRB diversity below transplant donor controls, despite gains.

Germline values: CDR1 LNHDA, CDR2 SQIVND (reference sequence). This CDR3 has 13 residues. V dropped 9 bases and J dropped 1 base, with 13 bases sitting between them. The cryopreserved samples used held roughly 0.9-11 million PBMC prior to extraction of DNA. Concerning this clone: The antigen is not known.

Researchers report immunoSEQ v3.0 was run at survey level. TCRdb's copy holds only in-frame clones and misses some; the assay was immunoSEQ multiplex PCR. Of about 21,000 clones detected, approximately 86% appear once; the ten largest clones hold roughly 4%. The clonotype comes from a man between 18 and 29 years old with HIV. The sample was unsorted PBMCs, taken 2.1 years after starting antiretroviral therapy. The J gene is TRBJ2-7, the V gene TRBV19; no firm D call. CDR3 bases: TGTGCCAGCAGTCCTAAGGAGTCCTACGAGCAGTACTTC. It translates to CASSPKESYEQYF.